One and the same sample provided the 10 T cell receptor beta chains below, sequenced in a study of blood T cell repertoires in COVID-19. Assay used: immunoSEQ multiplex PCR; TCRdb lists only in-frame clones, some missing. The table shows approximately 160,000 clones, with about 83% occurring only once. The sequenced sample consisted of peripheral blood. These receptor sequences come from a man between 60 and 75 years old with acute or convalescent COVID-19.

The chain has TRBV4-1 and TRBJ1-3, with unresolved D. Germline CDR1 MGHRA, CDR2 YSYEKL. Trimming pared 8 bases from V and 0 bases from J, leaving 8 bases between. The CDR3 covers 13 residues. CDR3 amino acids: CASALSSGNTIYF. CDR3 in DNA: TGCGCCAGCGCCCTGAGCTCTGGAAACACCATATATTTT.

This clone was seen just once. The chain uses TRBV7-9 and TRBJ2-4; D may be TRBD2 (7 bases). The CDR3 runs 17 residues. The V end lost 0 bases, the J end lost 2 bases, and 14 bases lay between the germline ends. Germline lookup yields CDR1 SEHNR and CDR2 FQNEAQ (reference sequence). The CDR3 nucleotides read TGTGCCAGCAGCTTAGCAGGGGGGGACTTGACCAAAAACATTCAGTACTTC. This translates into CASSLAGGDLTKNIQYF.

The rearrangement uses TRBV6-5 and TRBJ2-1, with TRBD2 matching over 7 bases. The CDR3 spans 14 residues. The germline V gene encodes CDR1 MNHEY and CDR2 SVGAGI. Trimming removed 4 bases from V and 5 bases from J; junction bases left unmatched: 5. CDR3: CASSSGLRNNEQFF. CDR3 sequence (DNA): TGTGCCAGCAGTTCGGGACTAAGAAACAATGAGCAGTTCTTC.

This rearrangement joins TRBV3-1 (or the pseudogene TRBV3-2) to TRBJ2-7; 8 nucleotides match TRBD2. Germline CDR1 is LGHDT and CDR2 is YNNKEL (reference sequence). This CDR3 contains 15 residues. V trimming: 0 bases; J trimming: 6 bases; junction bases outside the gene matches: 7. CDR3 nucleotide sequence: TGTGCCAGCAGCCAAGATCCCATGACTAGCGTCGAGCAGTACTTC. This sequence encodes CASSQDPMTSVEQYF.

The CDR3 loop is CASSISGTGQPQHF. CDR3 coding DNA: TGTGCCAGTAGTATATCCGGGACAGGCCAGCCCCAGCATTTT. This rearrangement joins TRBV19 to TRBJ1-5, with 8 bases fitting TRBD1. CDR1 and CDR2 from the germline V gene are LNHDA and SQIVND (reference sequence). J was trimmed by 7 bases and V by 2 bases; bases with no gene match: 4. The CDR3 covers 14 residues.

The chain uses TRBV20-1 and TRBJ2-5; tentatively, D is TRBD2 (5 bases). Germline CDR1 and CDR2: DFQATT and SNEGSKA (reference sequence). CDR3 length equals 11 residues. V was shortened by 7 bases and J by 0 bases, with 6 bases between the two germline ends. The CDR3 DNA sequence: TGCAGTGGAGGGTACCAAGAGACCCAGTACTTC. Translation gives CSGGYQETQYF.

The chain recombines TRBV6-6 with TRBJ2-1; TRBD2 agrees at 14 bases. The CDR3 has 15 residues. Germline CDR1 is MNHNY and CDR2 is SVGAGI (reference sequence). V lost 4 bases and J lost 7; bases outside the gene matches: 3. Here the CDR3 reads CASSLTSGGGNEQFF. The CDR3 DNA reads as TGTGCCAGCAGTTTGACTAGCGGGGGGGGTAATGAGCAGTTCTTC.

The gene calls are TRBV15 and TRBJ1-4; D remains ambiguous. The CDR3 is made up of 14 amino acids. Germline loops: CDR1 LNHNV, CDR2 YYDKDF (reference sequence). Trimming took off 1 base at V and 8 bases at J, with 11 bases between the two ends. CDR3 amino acids: CATSRVPGGEKLFF. DNA for the CDR3: TGTGCCACCAGCAGAGTCCCAGGAGGGGAAAAACTGTTTTTT.

This chain joins TRBV29-1 and TRBJ2-5; a possible D gene is TRBD1 (8 bases). Germline lookup yields CDR1 SQVTM and CDR2 ANQGSEA. This CDR3 has 14 residues. Trimming pared 7 bases from V and 4 bases from J, leaving 19 bases between. CDR3 amino acids: CSATRTGRGETQYF. CDR3 in DNA: TGCAGCGCTACCAGGACAGGGAGGGGAGAGACCCAGTACTTC.

This chain joins TRBV19 and TRBJ1-2; 7 positions match TRBD1. Germline CDR1 LNHDA, CDR2 SQIVND (reference sequence). V gave up 6 bases and J gave up 3 bases; unmatched junction bases: 4. The CDR3 extends over 13 amino acids. In DNA form, the CDR3 reads TGTGCCAGTAGCCTAGACAGGGACTATGGCTACACCTTC. Residues: CASSLDRDYGYTF.